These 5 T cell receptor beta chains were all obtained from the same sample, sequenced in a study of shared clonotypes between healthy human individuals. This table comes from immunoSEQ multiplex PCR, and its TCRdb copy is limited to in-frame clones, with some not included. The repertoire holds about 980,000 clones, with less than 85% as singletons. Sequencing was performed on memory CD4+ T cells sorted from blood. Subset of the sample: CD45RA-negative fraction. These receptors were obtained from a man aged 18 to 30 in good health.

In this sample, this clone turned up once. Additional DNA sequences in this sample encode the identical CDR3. CDR3 sequence (DNA): TGCGCCAGCAGCTTGGACAGTGGGGGCAATCAGCCCCAGCATTTT. The encoded protein is CASSLDSGGNQPQHF. The gene calls are TRBV5-1 and TRBJ1-5; D is unclear. The germline CDR1 and CDR2 sequences are SGHRS and YFSETQ. Trimming removed 0 bases at V and 2 bases at J, with 9 bases between. This CDR3 comprises 15 residues.

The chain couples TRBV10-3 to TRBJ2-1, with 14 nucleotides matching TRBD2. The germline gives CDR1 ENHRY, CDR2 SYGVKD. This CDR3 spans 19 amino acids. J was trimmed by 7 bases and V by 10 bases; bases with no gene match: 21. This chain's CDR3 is CATERGRLAGGPKENEQFF. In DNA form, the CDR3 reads TGTGCCACCGAACGAGGTAGACTAGCGGGAGGGCCCAAGGAAAATGAGCAGTTCTTC.

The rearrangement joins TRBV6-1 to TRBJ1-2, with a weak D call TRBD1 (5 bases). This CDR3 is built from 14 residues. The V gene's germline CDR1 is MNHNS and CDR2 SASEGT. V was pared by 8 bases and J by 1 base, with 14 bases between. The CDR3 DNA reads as TGTGCCAGCGTGGGGGGGGTTCTTAACTATGGCTACACCTTC. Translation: CASVGGVLNYGYTF.

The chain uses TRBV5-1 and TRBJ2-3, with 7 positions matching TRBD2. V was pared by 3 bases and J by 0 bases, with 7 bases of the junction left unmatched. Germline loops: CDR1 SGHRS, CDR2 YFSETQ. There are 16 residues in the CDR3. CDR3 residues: CASSSKTSTSTDTQYF. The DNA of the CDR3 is TGCGCCAGCAGCTCGAAGACTAGCACAAGCACAGATACGCAGTATTTT. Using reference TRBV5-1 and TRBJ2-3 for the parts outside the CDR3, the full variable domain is KAGVTQTPRYLIKTRGQQVTLSCSPISGHRSVSWYQQTPGQGLQFLFEYFSETQRNKGNFPGRFSGRQFSNSRSEMNVSTLELGDSALYLCASSSKTSTSTDTQYFGPGTRLTVL.

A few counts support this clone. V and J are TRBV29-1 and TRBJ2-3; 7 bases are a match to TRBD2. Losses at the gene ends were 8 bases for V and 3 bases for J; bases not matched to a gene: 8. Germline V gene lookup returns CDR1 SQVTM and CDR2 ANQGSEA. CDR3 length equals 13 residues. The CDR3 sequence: CSLVAGATDTQYF. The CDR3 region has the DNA TGCAGCCTGGTGGCGGGAGCGACAGATACGCAGTATTTT.